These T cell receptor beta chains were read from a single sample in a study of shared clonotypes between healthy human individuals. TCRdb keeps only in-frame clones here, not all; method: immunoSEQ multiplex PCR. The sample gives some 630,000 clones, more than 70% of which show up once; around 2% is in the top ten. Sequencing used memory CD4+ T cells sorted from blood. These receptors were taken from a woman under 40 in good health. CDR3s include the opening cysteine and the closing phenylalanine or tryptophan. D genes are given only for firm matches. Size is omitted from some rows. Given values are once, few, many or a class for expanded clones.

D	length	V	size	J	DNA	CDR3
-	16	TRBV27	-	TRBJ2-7	TGTGCCAGCAGACGCGGCCCAGGGATGGGGATCTACGAGCAGTACTTC	CASRRGPGMGIYEQYF
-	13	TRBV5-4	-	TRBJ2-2	TGTGCCAGCAGCACCGCGAACACCGGGGAGCTGTTTTTT	CASSTANTGELFF
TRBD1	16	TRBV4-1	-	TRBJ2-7	TGCGCCAGCAGCCAAGTTGGGACAGGGGGTATGGACGAGCAGTACTTC	CASSQVGTGGMDEQYF
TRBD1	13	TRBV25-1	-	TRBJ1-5	TGTGCCAGCAGCGGACAGGACAATCAGCCCCAGCATTTT	CASSGQDNQPQHF
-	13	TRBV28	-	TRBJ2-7	TGTGCCAGCACCGGGGGCCACTCCTACGAGCAGTACTTC	CASTGGHSYEQYF
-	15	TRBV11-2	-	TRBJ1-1	TGTGCCAGCAGACGCCCCTTTGCGGGAGTAACTGAAGCTTTCTTT	CASRRPFAGVTEAFF
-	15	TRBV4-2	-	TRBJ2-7	TGTGCCAGCAGCCAAGGGCTAGCCCCGTTCCACGAGCAGTACTTC	CASSQGLAPFHEQYF
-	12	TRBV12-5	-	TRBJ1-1	TGTGCTAGTGGTTTCACGAATACTGAAGCTTTCTTT	CASGFTNTEAFF
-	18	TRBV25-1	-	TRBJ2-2	TGTGCCAGCAGTGATATGACATTGGGAGGAGGGGCCACCGGGGAGCTGTTTTTT	CASSDMTLGGGATGELFF
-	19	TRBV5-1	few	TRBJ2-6	TGCGCCAGCAGCTTGGCCAGGGACATCGTAGGGCCTGGGGCCAACGTCCTGACTTTC	CASSLARDIVGPGANVLTF
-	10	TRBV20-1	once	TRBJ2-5	TGCAGTGCTAGTTTTGAGACCCAGTACTTC	CSASFETQYF
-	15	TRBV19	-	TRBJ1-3	TGTGCCAGTAGCCCCGACTGGACCGATGGAAACACCATATATTTT	CASSPDWTDGNTIYF
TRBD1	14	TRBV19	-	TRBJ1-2	TGTGCCAGTAGTCCTGGACAGGGCGGCTATGGCTACACCTTC	CASSPGQGGYGYTF
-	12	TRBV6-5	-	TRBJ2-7	TGTGCCAGCACTTCCGCACCGGGCGAGCAGTACTTC	CASTSAPGEQYF
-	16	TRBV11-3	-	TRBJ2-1	TGTGCCAGCAGCTCGACGTCGGGGCAGACGTACAATGAGCAGTTCTTC	CASSSTSGQTYNEQFF
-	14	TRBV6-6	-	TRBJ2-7	TGTGCCAGCAGTTCCCGCCTCCCCGCCGTGGAGCAGTACTTC	CASSSRLPAVEQYF
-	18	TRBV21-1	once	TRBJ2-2	TGTGCCAGCAGCAAATCAACAGGGGGCTTTGGACGCACCGGGGAGCTGTTTTTT	CASSKSTGGFGRTGELFF
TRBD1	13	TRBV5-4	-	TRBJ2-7	TGTGCCAGACAACAGGGGACCCTCTACGAGCAGTACTTC	CARQQGTLYEQYF
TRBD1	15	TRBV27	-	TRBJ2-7	TGTGCCAGCAGTACAAGACAGGGGCCGCTCCCCCAGCAGTACTTC	CASSTRQGPLPQQYF
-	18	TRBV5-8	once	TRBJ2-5	TGTGCCAGCAGCCCGGACAGGGGTAGCGGGAGAGTAGGAGAGACCCAGTACTTC	CASSPDRGSGRVGETQYF
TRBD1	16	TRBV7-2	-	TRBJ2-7	TGTGCCAGCAGCTTAGATCGCGCAGGGGGTAAGGGCGAGCAGTACTTC	CASSLDRAGGKGEQYF
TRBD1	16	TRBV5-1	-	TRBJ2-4	TGCGCCAGCAGCGTGGGGGACAGGGCCAGCAAAAACATTCAGTACTTC	CASSVGDRASKNIQYF
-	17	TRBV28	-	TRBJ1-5	TGTGCCAGCAGGTCGGTTAGGCAGGGTGTAATTTCCCAGCCCCAGCATTTT	CASRSVRQGVISQPQHF
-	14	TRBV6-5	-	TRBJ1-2	TGTGCCAGCAGTTACGGATACGGGAACTATGGCTACACCTTC	CASSYGYGNYGYTF
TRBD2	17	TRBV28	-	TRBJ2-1	TGTGCCAGCCACGGGACTAGCGGGAGGAATGAATACAATGAGCAGTTCTTC	CASHGTSGRNEYNEQFF
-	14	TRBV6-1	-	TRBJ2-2	TGTGCCAGCAGCATGTTACCCCCCACCGGGGAGCTGTTTTTT	CASSMLPPTGELFF
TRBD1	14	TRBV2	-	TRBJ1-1	TGTGCCAGCAGTAAGCAGGGGGCCGGCACTGAAGCTTTCTTT	CASSKQGAGTEAFF
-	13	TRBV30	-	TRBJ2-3	TGTGCCTGGAGTGGTTTGCTAGCCGATACGCAGTATTTT	CAWSGLLADTQYF
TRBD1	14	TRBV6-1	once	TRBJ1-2	TGTGCCAGCAGCCGGACAGGGGGCGCGGATGGCTACACCTTC	CASSRTGGADGYTF
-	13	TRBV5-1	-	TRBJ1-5	TGCGCCAGCAGGGGAGATAGCAATCAGCCCCAGCATTTT	CASRGDSNQPQHF
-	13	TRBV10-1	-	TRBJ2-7	TGCGCCAGCAGTGACGGACAGTTCTACGAGCAGTACTTC	CASSDGQFYEQYF
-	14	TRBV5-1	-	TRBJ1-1	TGCGCCAGCAGGCCGGGGGAGGGGTACACTGAAGCTTTCTTT	CASRPGEGYTEAFF
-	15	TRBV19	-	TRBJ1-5	TGTGCCAGTACCCCACAGGAGATGCTCCTTCAGCCCCAGCATTTT	CASTPQEMLLQPQHF
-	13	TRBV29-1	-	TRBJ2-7	TGCAGCGTTGGGGTACAGACTGCCTACGAGCAGTACTTC	CSVGVQTAYEQYF
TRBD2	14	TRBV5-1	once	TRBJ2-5	TGCGCCAGCAGCCCAGGGCGGGAGGGAGAGACCCAGTACTTC	CASSPGREGETQYF
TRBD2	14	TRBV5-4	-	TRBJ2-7	TGTGCCAGCAGCCTAGCGGGAGCATTCTACGAGCAGTACTTC	CASSLAGAFYEQYF
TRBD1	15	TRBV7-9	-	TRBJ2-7	TGTGCCAGCAGCTTTTCCGGGACAGGGCCCGACGAGCAGTACTTC	CASSFSGTGPDEQYF
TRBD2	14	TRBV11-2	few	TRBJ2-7	TGTGCCAGCAGCCCCCAGCGGGACTCCTACGAGCAGTACTTC	CASSPQRDSYEQYF
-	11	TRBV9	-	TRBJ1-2	TGTGCCAGCAGCGGGTTCTACGGCTACACCTTC	CASSGFYGYTF
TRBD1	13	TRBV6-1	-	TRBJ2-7	TGTGCCAGCAGTCAGGACAGGGTTAACGAGCAGTACTTC	CASSQDRVNEQYF
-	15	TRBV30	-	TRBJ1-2	TGTGCCTGGAGTGTACCCCCCTCGCCCAACTATGGCTACACCTTC	CAWSVPPSPNYGYTF
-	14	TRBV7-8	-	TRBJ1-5	TGTGCCAGCAGCCCCCAACCGGGGAATCAGCCCCAGCATTTT	CASSPQPGNQPQHF
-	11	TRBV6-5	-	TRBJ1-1	TGTGCCAGCAGTTTTGGGTCCAGAGCTTTCTTT	CASSFGSRAFF
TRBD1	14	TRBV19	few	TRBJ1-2	TGTGCCAGTAGCAGACAGGGGGCGAACTATGGCTACACCTTC	CASSRQGANYGYTF
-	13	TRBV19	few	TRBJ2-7	TGTGCCAGTAGTATGGACAGCTCCTACGAGCAGTACTTC	CASSMDSSYEQYF
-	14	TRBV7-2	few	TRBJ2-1	TGTGCCAGCAGCTCGACCAGTCAGGCCAATGAGCAGTTCTTC	CASSSTSQANEQFF
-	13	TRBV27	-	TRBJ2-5	TGTGCCAGCAGTCGTGGTAGCTCAGAGACCCAGTACTTC	CASSRGSSETQYF
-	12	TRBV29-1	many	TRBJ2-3	TGCAGCGTTGTTACCTACCAAAATACGCAGTATTTT	CSVVTYQNTQYF